This TCR beta chain derives from a study of vaccination and CD4 T cells after COVID-19. Overall study: Four females and six males made up the convalescents, with two Hispanic. Diagnosis preceded the drawing of post-COVID samples by a median around 95 days (range 35 to 161). Cells were stimulated with overlapping spike peptides from SARS-CoV-2, HCoV-NL63, HCoV-OC43 and HCoV-229E.

The CDR3 consists of 14 residues. With V trimmed by 7 bases and J by 3 bases, 7 bases remained unmatched. Per germline, CDR1 SGHRS and CDR2 YFSETQ. Oncomine TCR Beta short-read sequencing was applied to DNA from cultured CD4+ T cells. MiXCR was run by TCRdb on the PCR reads, yielding one entry per CDR3 protein. Of about 5,100 distinct CDR3 sequences listed, 40% to 50% are singletons. The treatment was: approximately 9-day PBMC culture with coronavirus spike peptide pools or control peptides (ViraFEST assay). A remark on this clonotype: Antigen unknown.

V gene TRBV5-1 combines with J gene TRBJ2-3; 8 positions match TRBD2. Sequencing was done on a sample of CD4+ T cells from blood, cultured in vitro. The clonotype was recovered from a human donor who had recovered from COVID-19. The CDR3 loop is CASSGGGVTDTQYF. The CDR3 region has the DNA TGCGCCAGCTCCGGGGGGGGAGTGACAGATACGCAGTATTTT.